Following are 7 T cell receptor beta chains from one sample sequenced in a study of T-cell memory formation after mild COVID-19. MiXCR, run by TCRdb on the 5' RACE reads, gives a single entry per CDR3 protein. The sample contains some 110,000 distinct CDR3 sequences, 15% to 20% of which appear only once. The sequenced sample was PBMCs or a T cell subset sorted from them (not recorded which). The receptors derive from an adult woman who had mild COVID-19 (a few samples of this study predate the infection). Cell type and time point are not known.

The chain couples TRBV5-1 to TRBJ2-7, with 10 bases identical to TRBD2. Germline loops: CDR1 SGHRS, CDR2 YFSETQ. J gave up 7 bases and V 9 bases, and 13 bases lay outside the gene matches. This CDR3 comprises 14 residues. The chain's CDR3 is CATTLLAGVGEQYF. The CDR3 nucleotides are TGCGCCACCACTCTTCTAGCGGGAGTAGGAGAGCAGTACTTC.

This clonotype appeared a few times. The V gene is TRBV18, the J gene TRBJ2-1; D tentatively fits TRBD1 or TRBD2 (6 bases each). The CDR3 totals 15 residues. The germline gives CDR1 KGHSH, CDR2 LQKENI. The V and J ends lost 1 base and 0 bases respectively, with 7 bases between them. The CDR3 sequence: CASSPQGGSYNEQFF. The CDR3 coding sequence is TGTGCCAGCTCACCACAGGGGGGCTCCTACAATGAGCAGTTCTTC.

The chain uses TRBV9 and TRBJ1-2; the D gene is possibly TRBD1 (6 bases). Germline assignment: CDR1 SGDLS and CDR2 YYNGEE. The CDR3 contains 13 residues. The germline V and J ends were trimmed by 3 bases and 4 bases, with 10 bases remaining between them. The CDR3 region has the DNA TGTGCCAGCAGCGGACAGGTGACCTATGGCTACACCTTC. The encoded protein is CASSGQVTYGYTF.

The chain joins TRBV7-2 to TRBJ2-7; D unresolved. Per the germline V gene, CDR1 is SGHTA and CDR2 is FQGNSA. This CDR3 contains 15 residues. V was clipped by 5 bases and J by 0 bases, with 14 bases between them. CDR3 region: CASSPFKRHSYEQYF. For the CDR3, the DNA is TGTGCCAGCAGCCCCTTTAAGCGCCACTCCTACGAGCAGTACTTC.

As DNA, the CDR3 is TGTGCCAGCAGCCCGCCGACTAGCGGAACCGCGGAGACCCAGTACTTC. The encoded protein is CASSPPTSGTAETQYF. The chain combines TRBV5-4 with TRBJ2-5; 9 bases line up with TRBD2. The CDR3 is 16 amino acids. Germline CDR1 is SGHNT and CDR2 is YYREEE (reference sequence). Unmatched junction bases numbered 12, after V lost 4 bases and J lost 5 bases.

There are many counts of this clonotype. The chain recombines TRBV6-5 with TRBJ2-3; the match to TRBD2 covers 7 bases. This CDR3 has 16 residues. The J segment lost 5 bases and the V segment lost 0 bases, leaving 8 bases of the junction unmatched. CDR1 is MNHEY, CDR2 SVGAGI, per germline. This CDR3 reads CASSYSKTGGGDTQYF. The CDR3, as DNA: TGTGCCAGCAGTTACTCGAAGACGGGAGGTGGAGATACGCAGTATTTT.

This clonotype was recorded a few times. The chain is built from TRBV29-1 and TRBJ2-7; tentatively, D is TRBD2 (6 bases). V lost 5 bases, J lost 4 bases, and 27 bases lay in between. Germline CDR1 and CDR2: SQVTM and ANQGSEA. This CDR3 comprises 17 residues. As DNA, the CDR3 is TGCAGCGTTATTAATGGGGACCCCCGGGTGACTAGATACGAGCAGTACTTC. Translating gives CSVINGDPRVTRYEQYF.